These 29 T cell receptor beta chains were sequenced from one sample in a study of blood T cell repertoires in COVID-19. Profiling relied on immunoSEQ multiplex PCR, and the TCRdb table lists in-frame clones only, not all of them. The sample lists approximately 41,000 clones, roughly 87% occurring once. Sequenced material: peripheral blood. Receptors originate from a woman of 80 years or more with active COVID-19.

The chain has TRBV4-2 and TRBJ2-7; a weak D match, TRBD2 (5 bases). Germline V gene lookup returns CDR1 LGHNA and CDR2 YNFKEQ. CDR3 length: 17 amino acids. V was trimmed by 0 bases and J by 2 bases, leaving 17 bases between them. The CDR3 coding sequence is TGTGCCAGCAGCCAAGAGGACTCGATTCAGGTAACCTACGAGCAGTACTTC. Translating it yields CASSQEDSIQVTYEQYF.

The chain has TRBV19 and TRBJ1-5; 9 bases agree with TRBD1. V trimming: 5 bases; J trimming: 7 bases; junction bases outside the gene matches: 12. CDR3 length: 16 residues. Germline CDR1 reads LNHDA; CDR2 reads SQIVND (reference sequence). CDR3 DNA sequence: TGTGCCAGTAGTCTCAACCGGGACAGGGCAGGACAGCCCCAGCATTTT. Residues: CASSLNRDRAGQPQHF.

The chain combines TRBV7-2 with TRBJ2-5, with 10 bases that match TRBD2. After removal of 5 bases from V and 3 bases from J, the junction contained 6 bases not matched to a gene. Germline V gives CDR1 SGHTA, CDR2 FQGNSA. The CDR3 loop spans 15 amino acids. This CDR3 reads CASSGQRGGKETQYF. The DNA for the CDR3 is TGTGCCAGCAGCGGGCAGCGGGGGGGCAAAGAGACCCAGTACTTC.

The chain has TRBV7-9 and TRBJ1-2, with D possibly being TRBD1 (6 bases). The germline V gene encodes CDR1 SEHNR and CDR2 FQNEAQ (reference sequence). Trimming cost V 1 base and J 0 bases, with 12 bases left between them. The CDR3 spans 16 residues. The CDR3 reads CASSLVSQGANYGYTF. In nucleotides, the CDR3 is TGTGCCAGCAGCTTAGTATCACAGGGAGCTAACTATGGCTACACCTTC. Full variable domain (outside the CDR3, taken from reference TRBV7-9 and TRBJ1-2): DTGVSQNPRHKITKRGQNVTFRCDPISEHNRLYWYRQTLGQGPEFLTYFQNEAQLEKSRLLSDRFSAERPKGSFSTLEIQRTEQGDSAMYLCASSLVSQGANYGYTFGSGTRLTVV.

The chain links TRBV5-5 to TRBJ2-1, with D tentatively TRBD2 (6 bases). The length of the CDR3 is 16 residues. V was clipped by 4 bases and J by 6 bases, with 20 bases between them. CDR1 SGHKS and CDR2 YYEKEE come from the germline V gene (reference sequence). In DNA form, the CDR3 reads TGTGCCAGCAGCCGAACTGCGGGGACCCATATCAATGAGCAGTTCTTC. Its protein is CASSRTAGTHINEQFF.

J is TRBJ1-3 and V is TRBV27; 8 nucleotides agree with TRBD1. V lost 6 bases to trimming and J lost 3 bases; unmatched junction nucleotides: 7. Germline V gene lookup returns CDR1 MNHEY and CDR2 SMNVEV (reference sequence). The CDR3 extends over 15 amino acids. The CDR3 bases are TGTGCCAGCAGCCAACAGGGGGTAGATGGAAACACCATATATTTT. Translation gives CASSQQGVDGNTIYF.

V and J are TRBV24-1 and TRBJ2-3; 12 bases fit TRBD2. The CDR3 sequence is 16 residues long. Germline CDR1 reads KGHDR; CDR2 reads SFDVKD. With V trimmed by 4 bases and J by 5 bases, 6 bases remained unmatched. The CDR3, as DNA: TGTGCCACCAGTGACCGGACTAGCGGGGCTGGAGATACGCAGTATTTT. Translated, it gives CATSDRTSGAGDTQYF.

The J gene is TRBJ2-5, the V gene TRBV5-4; 10 bases agree with TRBD2. Germline values: CDR1 SGHNT, CDR2 YYREEE (reference sequence). The junction had 11 bases not matched to a gene; V was cut back by 4 bases and J by 5 bases. The CDR3 is 16 residues long. The CDR3 here is CASSPTVSGGRETQYF. The CDR3 nucleotides are TGTGCCAGCAGCCCGACGGTTAGCGGGGGGAGGGAGACCCAGTACTTC.

In this sample, this clone turned up a few times. This chain joins TRBV29-1 and TRBJ2-7; perhaps TRBD2 as D (5 bases). Between the trimmed V and J ends, which lost 7 bases and 6 bases, there was a span of 16 bases. This CDR3 is built from 12 residues. Germline lookup yields CDR1 SQVTM and CDR2 ANQGSEA. The CDR3 here is CSARRPGGEQYF. CDR3 nucleotides: TGCAGCGCCCGAAGGCCCGGAGGCGAGCAGTACTTC.

J is TRBJ2-7 and V is TRBV21-1; no check of the table's D call, TRBD1, against the DNA was made. TRBV21-1 is a pseudogene. The CDR3 extends over 16 amino acids. Here the CDR3 reads CASSKEPGQGPYEQYF. The CDR3 nucleotides read TGTGCCAGCAGCAAAGAACCGGGACAGGGACCCTACGAGCAGTACTTC.

This chain uses TRBV6-6 with TRBJ2-5; D might be TRBD2 (5 bases). Trimming pared 2 bases from V and 4 bases from J, leaving 8 bases between. This CDR3 comprises 13 residues. Germline CDR1 reads MNHNY; CDR2 reads SVGAGI (reference sequence). The CDR3 nucleotides read TGTGCCAGCAGTTACGTACTAGGAGAGACCCAGTACTTC. It codes for CASSYVLGETQYF.

The chain carries TRBV28 and TRBJ1-2; TRBD1 aligns across 7 bases. CDR1 is MDHEN and CDR2 is SYDVKM in the germline V gene. After removal of 6 bases from V and 4 bases from J, the junction contained 11 bases not matched to a gene. The CDR3 length is 15 residues. The CDR3 nucleotides are TGTGCCAGCAGATCAACTTGGACAGGAGGCTATGGCTACACCTTC. Amino acids: CASRSTWTGGYGYTF.

The gene calls are TRBV9 and TRBJ1-4, with TRBD1 as a possible D gene (6 bases). The CDR3 covers 16 residues. Looked up from germline, CDR1 is SGDLS and CDR2 is YYNGEE. The V and J ends lost 4 bases and 4 bases respectively, with 17 bases between them. CDR3 in DNA: TGTGCCAGCAGCTCTACTGGGGGCAGCCGTAATGAAAAACTGTTTTTT. Translated, it gives CASSSTGGSRNEKLFF. The full variable domain, in which reference TRBV9 and TRBJ1-4 provide the parts outside the CDR3, is DSGVTQTPKHLITATGQRVTLRCSPRSGDLSVYWYQQSLDQGLQFLIQYYNGEERAKGNILERFSAQQFPDLHSELNLSSLELGDSALYFCASSSTGGSRNEKLFFGSGTQLSVL.

This clone is deemed medium-sized (0.01 to 0.1%). The chain combines TRBV7-9 with TRBJ2-1; 7 nucleotides line up with TRBD2. CDR3 length equals 11 residues. Germline lookup yields CDR1 SEHNR and CDR2 FQNEAQ (reference sequence). CDR3 loop: CAGGYYNEQFF. DNA for the CDR3: TGTGCGGGGGGGTACTACAATGAGCAGTTCTTC.

This rearrangement joins TRBV7-9 to TRBJ2-3; maybe TRBD1 (6 bases). Germline values: CDR1 SEHNR, CDR2 FQNEAQ (reference sequence). V gave up 0 bases and J gave up 7 bases, with 14 bases separating them. This CDR3 is 15 amino acids long. As DNA, the CDR3 is TGTGCCAGCAGCTTAGCACAGGGTGATGGACATACGCAGTATTTT. It specifies CASSLAQGDGHTQYF. The full variable domain, its missing parts supplied by reference TRBV7-9 and TRBJ2-3, is DTGVSQNPRHKITKRGQNVTFRCDPISEHNRLYWYRQTLGQGPEFLTYFQNEAQLEKSRLLSDRFSAERPKGSFSTLEIQRTEQGDSAMYLCASSLAQGDGHTQYFGPGTRLTVL.

The chain links TRBV19 to TRBJ2-7; 9 bases are shared with TRBD1. V dropped 2 bases and J dropped 5; count of bases not matched to a gene: 7. Germline V gives CDR1 LNHDA, CDR2 SQIVND (reference sequence). This CDR3 spans 15 amino acids. CDR3 sequence: CASSIRDRVSDEQYF. CDR3 bases: TGTGCCAGTAGTATAAGGGACAGGGTGAGCGACGAGCAGTACTTC.

The rearrangement links TRBV28 to TRBJ1-2; D is undetermined. The CDR3 has 13 amino acids. Trimming shortened V by 1 base and J by 7 bases, and 10 bases separated the two germline ends. Per germline, CDR1 MDHEN and CDR2 SYDVKM. The CDR3 DNA sequence: TGTGCCAGCAGTTTATATGTCCCCGGTGGCTACACCTTC. Residues: CASSLYVPGGYTF.

V gene TRBV27 combines with J gene TRBJ2-5, with a possible D match to TRBD2 (7 bases). The CDR3 is 15 residues long. Germline CDR1 and CDR2: MNHEY and SMNVEV (reference sequence). Between the trimmed V and J ends, which lost 2 bases and 6 bases, there was a span of 16 bases. The CDR3 protein is CASSLGLGGEKTQYF. The CDR3 bases are TGTGCCAGCAGTTTAGGGTTAGGGGGGGAGAAGACCCAGTACTTC.

The chain couples TRBV18 to TRBJ1-5; 12 bases fit TRBD1. The CDR3 length is 18 residues. Trimming at V came to 0 bases and at J to 0 bases, leaving 3 bases not matched to a gene. In germline, CDR1 is KGHSH, CDR2 LQKENI. CDR3 nucleotides: TGTGCCAGCTCACCACCGGGACAGGGGGCAGGTAGCAATCAGCCCCAGCATTTT. Translated, it gives CASSPPGQGAGSNQPQHF.

The chain is built from TRBV6-5 and TRBJ2-7; D might be TRBD2 (6 bases). Deletions cut 0 bases from V and 3 bases from J, with 15 bases between. In germline, CDR1 is MNHEY, CDR2 SVGAGI. CDR3 length equals 16 residues. For the CDR3, the DNA is TGTGCCAGCAGTTACTCTTCCGGGGGATACAGCTACGAGCAGTACTTC. Amino acid sequence: CASSYSSGGYSYEQYF.

By share of the sample, this clone is medium-sized. This chain links TRBV27 with TRBJ2-7; 10 bases map to TRBD2. CDR1 and CDR2 from the germline V gene are MNHEY and SMNVEV (reference sequence). The trim removed 0 bases at V and 5 bases at J, leaving 4 bases unmatched. This CDR3 comprises 15 residues. The CDR3 sequence is CASSLSAGGHDEQYF. The CDR3, as DNA: TGTGCCAGCAGTTTATCAGCGGGGGGGCACGACGAGCAGTACTTC.

This rearrangement joins TRBV7-9 to TRBJ1-5; D possibly corresponds to TRBD1 (5 bases). This CDR3 contains 15 residues. From germline, CDR1 is SEHNR and CDR2 FQNEAQ (reference sequence). V was shortened by 1 base and J by 3 bases, with 10 bases between the two germline ends. The CDR3 is CASSLGDSLNQPQHF. Written as DNA, the CDR3 is TGTGCCAGCAGCTTAGGAGACAGCCTCAATCAGCCCCAGCATTTT. The entire variable domain, with the rest obtained from reference TRBV7-9 and TRBJ1-5, is as follows: DTGVSQNPRHKITKRGQNVTFRCDPISEHNRLYWYRQTLGQGPEFLTYFQNEAQLEKSRLLSDRFSAERPKGSFSTLEIQRTEQGDSAMYLCASSLGDSLNQPQHFGDGTRLSIL.

This clone was seen once. This chain connects TRBV9 to TRBJ1-1; D might be TRBD1 (5 bases). Germline V gene lookup returns CDR1 SGDLS and CDR2 YYNGEE. The CDR3 has 14 residues. V was shortened by 3 bases and J by 10 bases, with 19 bases between the two germline ends. This chain's CDR3 is CASSANRDSFRAFF. For the CDR3, the DNA is TGTGCCAGCAGCGCAAACCGGGACTCCTTTCGAGCTTTCTTT.

J is TRBJ1-2 and V is TRBV7-9; weak D call: TRBD1 (5 bases). The CDR3 has 14 amino acids. CDR1 is SEHNR and CDR2 is FQNEAQ in the germline V gene (reference sequence). Trimming removed 5 bases at V and 2 bases at J, with 12 bases between. The CDR3 DNA reads TGTGCCAGCAGCGCTGCCAGGGTAAACTATGGCTACACCTTC. Translation gives CASSAARVNYGYTF.

This clone was picked up one time. The chain uses TRBV30 and TRBJ1-2; no clear D. The V end was cut by 3 bases, the J end by 2 bases, with 10 bases between. CDR3 length: 13 residues. The germline gives CDR1 GTSNPN, CDR2 SVGIG (reference sequence). CDR3 protein: CAWSKHGNYGYTF. The CDR3 bases are TGTGCCTGGAGCAAACATGGCAACTATGGCTACACCTTC.

CDR3 protein: CASSMGLARAYEQYF. CDR3 sequence (DNA): TGCGCCAGCAGCATGGGACTAGCGAGAGCCTACGAGCAGTACTTC. V is TRBV5-1 and J is TRBJ2-7; 10 positions match TRBD2. The germline V gene encodes CDR1 SGHRS and CDR2 YFSETQ. This CDR3 spans 15 amino acids. V lost 4 bases, J lost 2 bases, and 6 bases stayed unmatched.

J is TRBJ2-3 and V is TRBV11-2; 7 positions match TRBD1. V shed 0 bases, J shed 4 bases, and the junction held 1 base outside the gene matches. The CDR3 loop spans 14 amino acids. CDR1 is SGHAT and CDR2 is FQNNGV in the germline V gene. The CDR3 bases are TGTGCCAGCAGCTTAGATAGGGGGCCAGATACGCAGTATTTT. Its protein product is CASSLDRGPDTQYF.

In nucleotides, the CDR3 is TGTGCCAGTCTAACAACAGGGGTTGGCACTGAAGCTTTCTTT. It yields the protein CASLTTGVGTEAFF. This chain links TRBV19 with TRBJ1-1; 7 bases are a match to TRBD1. Looked up from germline, CDR1 is LNHDA and CDR2 is SQIVND (reference sequence). V lost 8 bases, J lost 4 bases, and 10 bases stayed unmatched. The CDR3 consists of 14 residues.

This sequence joins TRBV4-1 and TRBJ2-7; 8 bases agree with TRBD1. The V gene's germline CDR1 is MGHRA and CDR2 YSYEKL. The CDR3 loop spans 15 amino acids. V shed 4 bases, J shed 1 base, and the junction held 6 bases outside the gene matches. The CDR3 region is CASSLAGGRSYEQYF. The CDR3 DNA reads TGCGCCAGCAGCCTAGCAGGGGGCAGGTCCTACGAGCAGTACTTC.